The 5 T cell receptor beta chains listed next were all sequenced from one sample in a study of blood T cell repertoires in COVID-19. TCRdb keeps only in-frame clones here, not all; method: immunoSEQ multiplex PCR. The table includes approximately 91,000 clones, nearly 90% detected once. Material: peripheral blood. These receptor sequences come from a man between 65 and 85 years old with acute or convalescent COVID-19.

The rearrangement joins TRBV28 to TRBJ2-7, with 7 bases aligning to TRBD2. The V and J ends lost 2 bases and 7 bases, in that order; junction bases with no gene match: 17. The V gene's germline CDR1 is MDHEN and CDR2 SYDVKM. The CDR3 spans 17 residues. The CDR3 is CASSLGGSGSLRGEQYF. DNA for the CDR3: TGTGCCAGCAGTTTAGGGGGTAGCGGGTCCTTAAGAGGGGAGCAGTACTTC.

This rearrangement joins TRBV28 to TRBJ1-2; weak D call: TRBD1 (5 bases). There are 15 residues in the CDR3. The V and J ends lost 7 bases and 5 bases respectively, with 20 bases between them. Looked up from germline, CDR1 is MDHEN and CDR2 is SYDVKM. The CDR3, as DNA: TGTGCCAGCACCCCCCTCGGTAGGGGCCAGTATGGCTACACCTTC. This translates into CASTPLGRGQYGYTF.

The chain couples TRBV2 to TRBJ2-1; 9 nucleotides match TRBD2. The CDR3 is 13 amino acids. Germline trimming cut 7 bases from V and 9 bases from J; bases unmatched to any gene: 7. Germline CDR1 SNHLY, CDR2 FYNNEI. CDR3 sequence: CASIAGVGSEQFF. CDR3 in DNA: TGTGCCAGCATAGCGGGGGTCGGGAGTGAGCAGTTCTTC.

The chain is built from TRBV5-1 and TRBJ1-6; maybe TRBD1 (6 bases). The germline CDR1 and CDR2 sequences are SGHRS and YFSETQ. Between the trimmed V and J ends, which lost 4 bases and 5 bases, there was a span of 16 bases. The length of the CDR3 is 16 residues. CDR3 protein: CASSRAPGHNNSPLHF. The CDR3 coding sequence is TGCGCCAGCAGCAGGGCGCCGGGACACAATAATTCACCCCTCCACTTT.

This clone occurred many times. V is TRBV5-5 and J is TRBJ1-1; 8 bases fit TRBD1. The CDR3 runs to 12 residues. Germline loops: CDR1 SGHKS, CDR2 YYEKEE (reference sequence). J was trimmed by 11 bases and V by 0 bases; bases with no gene match: 3. The CDR3 DNA sequence: TGTGCCAGCAGCTTGGCAGGGGGCGCGGCTTTCTTT. Protein sequence: CASSLAGGAAFF. Full variable domain (rest looked up from reference TRBV5-5 and TRBJ1-1): DAGVTQSPTHLIKTRGQQVTLRCSPISGHKSVSWYQQVLGQGPQFIFQYYEKEERGRGNFPDRFSARQFPNYSSELNVNALLLGDSALYLCASSLAGGAAFFGQGTRLTVV.